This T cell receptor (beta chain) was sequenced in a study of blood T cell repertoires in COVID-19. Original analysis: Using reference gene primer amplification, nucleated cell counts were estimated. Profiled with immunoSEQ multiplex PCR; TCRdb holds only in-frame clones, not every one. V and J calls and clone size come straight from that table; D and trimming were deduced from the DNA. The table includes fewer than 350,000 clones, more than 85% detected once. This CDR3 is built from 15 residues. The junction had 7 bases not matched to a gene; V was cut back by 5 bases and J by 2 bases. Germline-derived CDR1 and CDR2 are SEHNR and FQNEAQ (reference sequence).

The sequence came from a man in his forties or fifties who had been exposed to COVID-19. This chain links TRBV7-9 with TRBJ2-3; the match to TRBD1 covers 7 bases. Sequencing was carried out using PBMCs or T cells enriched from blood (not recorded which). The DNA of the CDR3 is TGTGCCAGCAGCCGGGGACAGCTAAACACAGATACGCAGTATTTT. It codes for CASSRGQLNTDTQYF.